This T cell receptor (beta chain) derives from a study of CD8+ T cells in alopecia areata. Germline V gives CDR1 DFQATT, CDR2 SNEGSKA (reference sequence). The CDR3 is made up of 11 amino acids. The sequencing template was cDNA reverse transcribed from extracted RNA. Sequencing used immunoSEQ multiplex PCR; TCRdb keeps in-frame clones, though not all of them. In the table there are approximately 100,000 clones, nearly 45% of which are singletons. This sequence was found in a human donor with alopecia areata. The sample taken for sequencing was CD4+ T cells sorted from blood. The V and J genes are TRBV20-1 and TRBJ2-7; no clear D. In DNA form, the CDR3 reads TGCAGCCGACTCATCTCCTACGAGCAGTACTTC. Protein sequence: CSRLISYEQYF.